This T cell receptor (beta chain) came from a study of human T cells and chemical hapten exposure. This clonotype was detected many times. Germline V gene sequence: CDR1 GTSNPN, CDR2 SVGIG (reference sequence). The CDR3 is made up of 14 amino acids. Trimming removed 0 bases from V and 4 bases from J; junction bases left unmatched: 2. As to time point: patch test 2, 6 weeks after DPC sensitization. Treatment meaning: therapeutic diphenylcyclopropenone sensitization with weekly scalp DPC. TCRdb fed the RACE reads into MiXCR, producing one record per CDR3 protein. The sample has some 150,000 distinct CDR3 sequences, about an eighth seen once.

V and J are TRBV30 and TRBJ2-2; 7 nucleotides match TRBD1. The source is a woman in her fifties or sixties with alopecia areata. Some clones in this sample may be carry-over from other donors' samples. Source: whole blood, taken in connection with sensitization to the hapten diphenylcyclopropenone (DPC). CDR3 in amino acids: CAWSVQGFTGELFF. In DNA form, the CDR3 reads TGTGCCTGGAGTGTACAGGGGTTCACCGGGGAGCTGTTTTTT.